This T cell receptor beta chain was recorded in a study of OX40 agonist ivuxolimab in advanced cancers. Some clones are missing from TCRdb's copy, which holds only in-frame ones; the method was immunoSEQ multiplex PCR. The table has around 65,000 clones, around 93% seen once. Here the sequenced sample was CD4+ or CD8+ T cells sorted from blood, taken in a trial of the OX40 agonist ivuxolimab. The receptor comes from an adult with an advanced solid tumor such as melanoma, head and neck, liver or kidney cancer.

CDR3 coding DNA: TGTGCCAGCAGGCCCACGTGGTCGAGCTACAATGAGCAGTTCTTC. Protein product: CASRPTWSSYNEQFF. V gene TRBV5-4 combines with J gene TRBJ2-1; the D is unclear. The germline V gene encodes CDR1 SGHNT and CDR2 YYREEE (reference sequence). The V gene lost 5 bases and the J gene lost 3 bases, with 15 bases spanning the gap. There are 15 residues in the CDR3.